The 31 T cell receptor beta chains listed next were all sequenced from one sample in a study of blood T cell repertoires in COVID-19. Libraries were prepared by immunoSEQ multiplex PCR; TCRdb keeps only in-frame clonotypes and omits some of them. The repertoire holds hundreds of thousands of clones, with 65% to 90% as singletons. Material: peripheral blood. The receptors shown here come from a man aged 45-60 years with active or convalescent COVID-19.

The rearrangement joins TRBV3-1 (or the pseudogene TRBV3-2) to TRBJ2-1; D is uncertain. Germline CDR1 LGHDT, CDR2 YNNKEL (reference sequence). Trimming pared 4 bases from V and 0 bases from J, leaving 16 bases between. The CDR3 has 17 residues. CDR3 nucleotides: TGTGCCAGCAGCCGGAGATTTGCGGCCGGCTCCTACAATGAGCAGTTCTTC. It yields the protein CASSRRFAAGSYNEQFF.

Here the CDR3 reads CASWRQGSYEQYF. The CDR3 DNA follows: TGTGCCAGCTGGAGACAGGGATCCTACGAGCAGTACTTC. The chain links TRBV12-3 or TRBV12-4 to TRBJ2-7, with TRBD1 matching over 7 bases. The CDR3 totals 13 residues. Trimming removed 8 bases from V and 1 base from J; junction bases left unmatched: 5.

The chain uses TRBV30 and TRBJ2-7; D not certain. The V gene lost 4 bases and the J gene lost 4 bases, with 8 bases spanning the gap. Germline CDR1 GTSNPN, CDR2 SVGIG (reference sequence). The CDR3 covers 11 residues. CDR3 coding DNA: TGTGCCTGGATAGGCGGATACGAGCAGTACTTC. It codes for CAWIGGYEQYF.

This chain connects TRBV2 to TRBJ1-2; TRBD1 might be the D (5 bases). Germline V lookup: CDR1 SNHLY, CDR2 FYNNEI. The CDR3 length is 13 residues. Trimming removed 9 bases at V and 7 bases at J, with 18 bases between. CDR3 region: CARRKGREGGYTF. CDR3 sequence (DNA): TGTGCCAGAAGAAAGGGGCGGGAGGGTGGCTACACCTTC.

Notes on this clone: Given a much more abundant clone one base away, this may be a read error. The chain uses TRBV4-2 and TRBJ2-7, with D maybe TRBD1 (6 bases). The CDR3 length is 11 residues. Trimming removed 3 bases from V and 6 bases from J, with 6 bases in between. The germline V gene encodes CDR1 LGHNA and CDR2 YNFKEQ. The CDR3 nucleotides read TGTGCCAGCAGCCACAGGGGCGAGCAGTACTTC. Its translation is CASSHRGEQYF.

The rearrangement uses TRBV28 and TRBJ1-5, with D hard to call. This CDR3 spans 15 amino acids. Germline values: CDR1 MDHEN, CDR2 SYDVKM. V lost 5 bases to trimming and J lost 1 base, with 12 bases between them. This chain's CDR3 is CASSGSFASNQPQHF. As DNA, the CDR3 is TGTGCCAGCAGTGGCTCTTTTGCAAGCAATCAGCCCCAGCATTTT.

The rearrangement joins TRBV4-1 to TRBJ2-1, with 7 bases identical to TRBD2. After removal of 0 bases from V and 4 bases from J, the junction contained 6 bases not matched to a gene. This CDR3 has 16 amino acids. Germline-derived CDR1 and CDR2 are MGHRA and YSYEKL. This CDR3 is CASSQDPGGRYNEQFF. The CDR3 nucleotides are TGCGCCAGCAGCCAAGATCCTGGCGGGAGATACAATGAGCAGTTCTTC.

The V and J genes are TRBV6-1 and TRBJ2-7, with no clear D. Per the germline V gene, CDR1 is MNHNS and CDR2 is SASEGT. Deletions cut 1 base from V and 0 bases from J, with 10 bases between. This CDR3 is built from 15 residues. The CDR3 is CASSEGRLSSYEQYF. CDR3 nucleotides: TGTGCCAGCAGTGAAGGCCGGTTGAGCTCCTACGAGCAGTACTTC.

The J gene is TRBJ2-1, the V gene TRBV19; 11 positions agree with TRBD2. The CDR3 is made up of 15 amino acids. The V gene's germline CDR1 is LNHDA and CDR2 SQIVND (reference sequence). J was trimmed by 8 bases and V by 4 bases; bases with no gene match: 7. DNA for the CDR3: TGTGCCAGTAGTAGGACTAGCGGGCCAGGCTATGAGCAGTTCTTC. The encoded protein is CASSRTSGPGYEQFF.

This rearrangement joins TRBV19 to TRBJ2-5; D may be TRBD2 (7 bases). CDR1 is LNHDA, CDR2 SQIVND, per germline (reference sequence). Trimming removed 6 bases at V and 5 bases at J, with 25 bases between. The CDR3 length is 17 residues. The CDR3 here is CASSPRGRGGVRETQYF. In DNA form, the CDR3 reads TGTGCCAGTAGCCCACGGGGCAGGGGAGGGGTCCGGGAGACCCAGTACTTC.

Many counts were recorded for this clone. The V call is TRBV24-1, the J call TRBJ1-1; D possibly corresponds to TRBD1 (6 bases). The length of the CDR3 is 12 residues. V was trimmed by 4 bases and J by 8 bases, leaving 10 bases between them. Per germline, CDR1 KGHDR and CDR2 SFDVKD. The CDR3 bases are TGTGCCACCAGTGACCTCACAGGGGAAGCTTTCTTT. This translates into CATSDLTGEAFF.

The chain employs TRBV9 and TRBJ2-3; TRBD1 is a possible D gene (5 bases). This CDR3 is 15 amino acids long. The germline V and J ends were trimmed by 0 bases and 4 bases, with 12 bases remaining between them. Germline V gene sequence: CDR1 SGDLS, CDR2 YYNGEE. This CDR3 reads CASSVAPTQADTQYF. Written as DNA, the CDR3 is TGTGCCAGCAGCGTAGCTCCAACACAGGCAGATACGCAGTATTTT.

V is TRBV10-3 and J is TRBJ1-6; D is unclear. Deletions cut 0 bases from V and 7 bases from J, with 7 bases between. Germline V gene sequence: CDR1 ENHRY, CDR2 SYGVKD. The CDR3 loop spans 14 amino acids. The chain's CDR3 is CAISESTRNSPLHF. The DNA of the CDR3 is TGTGCCATCAGTGAGTCGACCAGGAATTCACCCCTCCACTTT.

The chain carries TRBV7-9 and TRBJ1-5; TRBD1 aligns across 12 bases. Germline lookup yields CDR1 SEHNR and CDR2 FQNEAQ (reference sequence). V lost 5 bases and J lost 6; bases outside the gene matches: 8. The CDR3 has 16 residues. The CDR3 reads CASSPLGTGGSQPQHF. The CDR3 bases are TGTGCCAGCAGCCCATTGGGGACAGGGGGCAGTCAGCCCCAGCATTTT.

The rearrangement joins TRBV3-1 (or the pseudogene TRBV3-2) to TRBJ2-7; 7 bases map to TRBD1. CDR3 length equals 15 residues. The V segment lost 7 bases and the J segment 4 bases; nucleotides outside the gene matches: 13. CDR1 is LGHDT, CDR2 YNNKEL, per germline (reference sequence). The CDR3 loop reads CASTDGPQGVYEQYF. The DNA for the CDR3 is TGTGCCAGCACCGACGGCCCCCAGGGGGTATACGAGCAGTACTTC.

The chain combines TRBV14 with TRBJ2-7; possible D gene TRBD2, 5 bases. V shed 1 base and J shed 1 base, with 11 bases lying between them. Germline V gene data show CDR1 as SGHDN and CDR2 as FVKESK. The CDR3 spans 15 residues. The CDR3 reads CASSQGRRGSYEQYF. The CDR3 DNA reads TGTGCCAGCAGCCAAGGGAGGAGAGGGTCCTACGAGCAGTACTTC.

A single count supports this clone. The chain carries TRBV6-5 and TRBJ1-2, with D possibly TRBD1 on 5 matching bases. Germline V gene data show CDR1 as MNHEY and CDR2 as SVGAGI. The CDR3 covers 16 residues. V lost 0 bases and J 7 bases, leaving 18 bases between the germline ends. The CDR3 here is CASSYSLTGGEGGYTF. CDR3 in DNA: TGTGCCAGCAGTTACTCGTTGACGGGGGGAGAGGGTGGCTACACCTTC.

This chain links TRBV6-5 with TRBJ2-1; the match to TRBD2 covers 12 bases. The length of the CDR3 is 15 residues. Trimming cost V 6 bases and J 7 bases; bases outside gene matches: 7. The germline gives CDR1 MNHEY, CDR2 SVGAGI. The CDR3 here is CASRVLAGGSNEQFF. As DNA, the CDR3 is TGTGCCAGCAGAGTACTAGCGGGAGGTTCAAATGAGCAGTTCTTC.

CDR3 DNA sequence: TGTGCCAGCAGCGCGGATGGGGGGGCAAGTGGTGAACTGTTTTTT. Its protein is CASSADGGASGELFF. The V call is TRBV2, the J call TRBJ1-4; perhaps TRBD1 as D (6 bases). V lost 6 bases and J 12 bases, leaving 23 bases between the germline ends. Germline loops: CDR1 SNHLY, CDR2 FYNNEI. The length of the CDR3 is 15 residues.

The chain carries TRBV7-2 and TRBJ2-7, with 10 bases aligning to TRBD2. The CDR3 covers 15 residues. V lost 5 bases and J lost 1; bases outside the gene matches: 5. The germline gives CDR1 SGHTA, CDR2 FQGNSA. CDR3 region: CASSPGLAFSYEQYF. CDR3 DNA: TGTGCCAGCAGCCCGGGACTAGCGTTTTCCTACGAGCAGTACTTC.

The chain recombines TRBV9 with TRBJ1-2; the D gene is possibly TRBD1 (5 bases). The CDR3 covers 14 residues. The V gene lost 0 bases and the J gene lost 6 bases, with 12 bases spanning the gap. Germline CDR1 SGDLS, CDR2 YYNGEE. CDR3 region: CASSVGVGVDGYTF. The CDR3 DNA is TGTGCCAGCAGCGTAGGGGTAGGGGTGGATGGCTACACCTTC.

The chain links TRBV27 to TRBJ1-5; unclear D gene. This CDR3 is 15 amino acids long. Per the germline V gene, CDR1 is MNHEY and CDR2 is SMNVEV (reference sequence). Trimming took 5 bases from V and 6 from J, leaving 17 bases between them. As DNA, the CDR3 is TGTGCCAGCAGTCCCCCCCCGGAGCTGGGTCAGCCCCAGCATTTT. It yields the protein CASSPPPELGQPQHF.

The CDR3 DNA reads as TGTGCCAGCAGTTCCGGGACAGCATCCACCGGGGAGCTGTTTTTT. Amino acids: CASSSGTASTGELFF. The V and J genes are TRBV28 and TRBJ2-2; 7 nucleotides match TRBD1. Unmatched junction bases numbered 6, after V lost 4 bases and J lost 4 bases. CDR3 length equals 15 residues. The germline CDR1 and CDR2 sequences are MDHEN and SYDVKM.

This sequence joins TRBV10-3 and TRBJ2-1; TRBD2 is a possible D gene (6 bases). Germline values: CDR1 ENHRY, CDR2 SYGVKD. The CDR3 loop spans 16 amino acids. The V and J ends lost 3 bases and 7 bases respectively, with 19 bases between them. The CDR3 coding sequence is TGTGCCATCAGTGAATGGGCTAGCGCCTTGGGGAATGAGCAGTTCTTC. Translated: CAISEWASALGNEQFF.

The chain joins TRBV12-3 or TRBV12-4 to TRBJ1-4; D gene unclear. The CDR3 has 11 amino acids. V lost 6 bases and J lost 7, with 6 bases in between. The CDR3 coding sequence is TGTGCCAGCAGAACCGGTGAAAAACTGTTTTTT. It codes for CASRTGEKLFF.

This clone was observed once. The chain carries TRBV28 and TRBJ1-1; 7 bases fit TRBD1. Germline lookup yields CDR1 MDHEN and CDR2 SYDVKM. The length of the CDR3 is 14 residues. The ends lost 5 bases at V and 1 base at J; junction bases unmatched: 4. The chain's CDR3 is CASSEGGANTEAFF. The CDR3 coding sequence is TGTGCCAGCAGTGAAGGGGGCGCGAACACTGAAGCTTTCTTT.

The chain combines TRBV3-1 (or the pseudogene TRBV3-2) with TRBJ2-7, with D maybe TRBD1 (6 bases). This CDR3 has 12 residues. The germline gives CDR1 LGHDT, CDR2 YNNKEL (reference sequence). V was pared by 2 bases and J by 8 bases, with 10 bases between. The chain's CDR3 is CASSQSRDKQYF. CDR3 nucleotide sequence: TGTGCCAGCAGCCAAAGCCGGGACAAGCAGTACTTC.

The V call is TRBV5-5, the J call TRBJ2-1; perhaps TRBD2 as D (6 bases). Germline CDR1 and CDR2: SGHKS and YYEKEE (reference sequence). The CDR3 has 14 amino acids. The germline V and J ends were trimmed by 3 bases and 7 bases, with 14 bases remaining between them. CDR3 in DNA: TGTGCCAGCAGCTACATAGCGGTAGGGAATGAGCAGTTCTTC. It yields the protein CASSYIAVGNEQFF. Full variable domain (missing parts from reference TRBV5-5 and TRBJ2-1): DAGVTQSPTHLIKTRGQQVTLRCSPISGHKSVSWYQQVLGQGPQFIFQYYEKEERGRGNFPDRFSARQFPNYSSELNVNALLLGDSALYLCASSYIAVGNEQFFGPGTRLTVL.

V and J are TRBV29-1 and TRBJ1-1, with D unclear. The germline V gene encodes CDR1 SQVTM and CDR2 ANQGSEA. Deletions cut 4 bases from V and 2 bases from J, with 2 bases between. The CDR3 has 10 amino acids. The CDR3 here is CSVANTEAFF. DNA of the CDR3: TGCAGCGTTGCAAACACTGAAGCTTTCTTT. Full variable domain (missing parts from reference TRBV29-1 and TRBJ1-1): SAVISQKPSRDICQRGTSLTIQCQVDSQVTMMFWYRQQPGQSLTLIATANQGSEATYESGFVIDKFPISRPNLTFSTLTVSNMSPEDSSIYLCSVANTEAFFGQGTRLTVV.

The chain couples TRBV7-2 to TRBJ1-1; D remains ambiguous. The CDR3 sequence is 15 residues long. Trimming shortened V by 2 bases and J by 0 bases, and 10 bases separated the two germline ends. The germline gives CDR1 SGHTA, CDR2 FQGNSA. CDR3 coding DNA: TGTGCCAGCAGCTTATTTAACACAATGAACACTGAAGCTTTCTTT. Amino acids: CASSLFNTMNTEAFF.

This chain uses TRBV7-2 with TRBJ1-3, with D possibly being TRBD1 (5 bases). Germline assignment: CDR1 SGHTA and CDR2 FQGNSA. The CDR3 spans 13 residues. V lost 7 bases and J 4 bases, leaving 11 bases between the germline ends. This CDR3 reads CASKQGSGNTIYF. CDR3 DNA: TGTGCCAGCAAGCAGGGCTCCGGAAACACCATATATTTT.